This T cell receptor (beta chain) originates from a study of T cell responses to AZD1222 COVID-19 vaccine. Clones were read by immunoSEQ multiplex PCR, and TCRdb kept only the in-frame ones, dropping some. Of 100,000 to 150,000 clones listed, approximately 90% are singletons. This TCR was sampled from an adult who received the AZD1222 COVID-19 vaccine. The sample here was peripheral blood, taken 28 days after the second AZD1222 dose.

CDR3 bases: TGTGCCAGCAGCTTATCAGTCGTGGAAGCCAAAAACATTCAGTACTTC. It specifies CASSLSVVEAKNIQYF. This chain links TRBV7-9 with TRBJ2-4; D is unclear. The CDR3 contains 16 residues. The V and J ends lost 2 bases and 0 bases respectively, with 11 bases between them. The germline gives CDR1 SEHNR, CDR2 FQNEAQ (reference sequence).